Presented here are 10 T cell receptor beta chains from one specimen sequenced in a study of blood T cell repertoires in COVID-19. TCRdb's table, derived via immunoSEQ multiplex PCR, lists solely in-frame clones and lacks some. This table holds approximately 180,000 clones, 80% to 90% found once. Sequenced: peripheral blood. Receptors originate from a human donor with active or convalescent COVID-19. The donor label of this sample is uncertain.

The chain employs TRBV7-3 and TRBJ2-2; perhaps TRBD2 as D (5 bases). Trimming removed 2 bases at V and 4 bases at J, with 14 bases between. CDR1 and CDR2 from the germline V gene are SGHTA and FQGTGA. This CDR3 comprises 16 residues. In DNA, the CDR3 is TGTGCCAGCAGCTTATATGGCGGGTTCGGCACCGGGGAGCTGTTTTTT. Encoded protein: CASSLYGGFGTGELFF.

The chain couples TRBV29-1 to TRBJ2-7; 7 nucleotides agree with TRBD1. V was clipped by 7 bases and J by 0 bases; unmatched bases: 12. The V gene's germline CDR1 is SQVTM and CDR2 ANQGSEA. CDR3 length: 15 residues. This chain's CDR3 is CSAPERDSGSYEQYF. DNA for the CDR3: TGCAGCGCCCCTGAAAGGGACAGTGGCTCCTACGAGCAGTACTTC.

The gene calls are TRBV28 and TRBJ1-1, with TRBD1 matching 7 bases. V lost 5 bases to trimming and J lost 11 bases; unmatched junction nucleotides: 20. CDR1 and CDR2 from the germline V gene are MDHEN and SYDVKM. The CDR3 consists of 16 residues. CDR3 region: CASSLKNLGYNRGAFF. The DNA of the CDR3 is TGTGCCAGCAGTCTCAAAAACCTCGGATATAACAGGGGTGCTTTCTTT.

The DNA of the CDR3 is TGTGCCAGCAGCCAAGAATGGAGGGTCCCCTCCGAGCAGTACTTC. This sequence encodes CASSQEWRVPSEQYF. The chain carries TRBV14 and TRBJ2-7, with a weak D call TRBD2 (6 bases). With 0 bases removed from V and 6 bases from J, the gap between germline ends came to 15 bases. The CDR3 contains 15 residues. Germline V CDR1 and CDR2: SGHDN, FVKESK.

CDR3 bases: TGTGCCAGCAGATCAGGGAGGAATCAGCCCCAGCATTTT. This gives the protein CASRSGRNQPQHF. V and J are TRBV28 and TRBJ1-5; tentative D call: TRBD1 (5 bases). Trimming shortened V by 6 bases and J by 4 bases, and 10 bases separated the two germline ends. Germline V lookup: CDR1 MDHEN, CDR2 SYDVKM. The CDR3 consists of 13 residues.

The chain joins TRBV5-1 to TRBJ1-1; no firm D call. Germline V gene lookup returns CDR1 SGHRS and CDR2 YFSETQ. The CDR3 loop spans 11 amino acids. Trimming shortened V by 0 bases and J by 7 bases, and 4 bases separated the two germline ends. CDR3 bases: TGCGCCAGCAGCTTGGAGAGTGAAGCTTTCTTT. Encoded protein: CASSLESEAFF.

This rearrangement joins TRBV5-3 to TRBJ2-7; 8 bases are a match to TRBD2. Being an ORF, TRBV5-3 has a function that is uncertain. V lost 2 bases, J lost 0 bases, and 13 bases stayed unmatched. The CDR3 length is 18 residues. DNA of the CDR3: TGTGCCAGAAGCTTATCGCGGTACCTCGGGACTAGCTCCTACGAGCAGTACTTC. Amino acids: CARSLSRYLGTSSYEQYF.

This clone was detected only once. The rearrangement joins TRBV5-1 to TRBJ2-1; D perhaps matches TRBD2 (7 bases). Germline assignment: CDR1 SGHRS and CDR2 YFSETQ. Trimming removed 4 bases at V and 5 bases at J, with 16 bases between. The CDR3 is made up of 15 amino acids. The CDR3 spells CASSKHRDYNNEQFF. CDR3 bases: TGCGCCAGCAGCAAACACAGGGACTACAACAATGAGCAGTTCTTC.

J is TRBJ2-3 and V is TRBV5-1; the D gene is possibly TRBD2 (6 bases). Germline V gene sequence: CDR1 SGHRS, CDR2 YFSETQ. The CDR3 consists of 15 residues. Trimming took off 0 bases at V and 1 base at J, with 9 bases between the two ends. CDR3 DNA: TGCGCCAGCAGCTTGGGGCCTAGCGGCACAGATACGCAGTATTTT. Translating gives CASSLGPSGTDTQYF.

This clone was recorded only once. The chain is built from TRBV28 and TRBJ1-5; no clear D gene. Deletions cut 3 bases from V and 0 bases from J, with 3 bases between. The CDR3 contains 13 residues. Germline values: CDR1 MDHEN, CDR2 SYDVKM. The CDR3 region has the DNA TGTGCCAGCAGTTTCGGTAGCAATCAGCCCCAGCATTTT. Its protein is CASSFGSNQPQHF. Supplemented by reference TRBV28 and TRBJ1-5, the full variable domain reads DVKVTQSSRYLVKRTGEKVFLECVQDMDHENMFWYRQDPGLGLRLIYFSYDVKMKEKGDIPEGYSVSREKKERFSLILESASTNQTSMYLCASSFGSNQPQHFGDGTRLSIL.